Described below is a single T cell receptor beta chain sequence and its context. Its target is unknown. A much larger clone sits a single nucleotide away, making a read error possible. This entry is derived from a study of T cells in Graves' hyperthyroidism and ophthalmopathy. General study points: Before onset, by a median of around 6.1 months, the model predicted ophthalmopathy. Ophthalmopathy and stable hyperthyroidism were separated by a 13 V-J model.

Researchers amplified the TCR beta CDR3 regions from RNA transcripts. The TCR CDR3 was amplified in a first-round RT-PCR using the HTBI primer set. MiXCR was run by TCRdb on the multiplex PCR reads, yielding one entry per CDR3 protein. The sample contains approximately 590,000 distinct CDR3 sequences, 15% to 18% of which appear only once. Looked up from germline, CDR1 is MDHEN and CDR2 is SYDVKM. The CDR3 length is 15 residues. V dropped 8 bases and J dropped 3 bases, with 18 bases sitting between them. Those with hyperthyroidism were 18 to 65 years old, newly diagnosed, and ill for under 2 months. This receptor was taken from a woman aged 25-40 years with Graves' hyperthyroidism. The genes are TRBV28 and TRBJ2-3; the D gene is possibly TRBD2 (6 bases). Material for sequencing was blood. CDR3 in DNA: TGTGCCAGCGGTCTTAGCGGTTATTGGACAGATACGCAGTATTTT. Translated, it gives CASGLSGYWTDTQYF. Using reference TRBV28 and TRBJ2-3 for the parts outside the CDR3, the full variable domain is DVKVTQSSRYLVKRTGEKVFLECVQDMDHENMFWYRQDPGLGLRLIYFSYDVKMKEKGDIPEGYSVSREKKERFSLILESASTNQTSMYLCASGLSGYWTDTQYFGPGTRLTVL.